The rows below give T cell receptor beta chains drawn from one sample of a study of cytomegalovirus exposure and HLA in healthy donors. The data were produced by immunoSEQ multiplex PCR, yet TCRdb's version contains in-frame clones alone and is incomplete. The sample contains some 120,000 clones, about 83% of which appear only once. The sample comprised PBMCs. The origin of the receptors is a man aged 30 to 39 in good health and CMV-seronegative. Both conserved end residues are trimmed from each CDR3. Size values are once, few and many counts, or a class for expanded clones, and some rows have none.

NA	TRBV30	ASRPGWETQY
NA	TRBV6-5	ASSYGQLYGYT
NA	TRBV28	ASSTSSGQNSRARYGYT
once	TRBV15	ATSRGQDGYT
NA	TRBV18	ASSPYAIDTGELF
NA	TRBV19	ASSSPTAGALYEQY
NA	TRBV6-6	ASSSDRVGGYT
NA	TRBV7-9	ASSTDPTRGGTGELF
NA	TRBV10-3	AISQSTGSEKLF
NA	TRBV9	ASRQTGEETQY
few	TRBV28	ASSLVGVEAF
NA	TRBV6-6	ASSYPQNQPQH
NA	TRBV27	ASSLFARTGVGQPQH
NA	TRBV2	ASSVTGRGAEAF
once	TRBV6-5	ASSYFGLAGNEQF
NA	TRBV7-2	ASSLGAGGYNEQF
NA	TRBV29-1	SVTRGQPGGAF
once	TRBV19	ATRTGGRNTQY
NA	TRBV28	ASSSPGTGRGSYGYT
NA	TRBV6-1	ASSDGQVSNQPQH
NA	TRBV28	ASSRRDRDTDTQY
NA	TRBV13	ASSLGQSYEQY
NA	TRBV19	ASSMVGQGASPLH
NA	TRBV28	ASSLGGTITGELF
NA	TRBV28	ASSGDPGLAGLYEQY
NA	TRBV10-3	AISESRLANEQY
NA	TRBV10-3	AIRPVGGGPGTDTQY
many	TRBV30	AYRGRGAF
NA	TRBV18	ASSSGPGGEKLF
NA	TRBV18	ASSLGLGLDEQF
once	TRBV27	ASSPNMNRGPGYT
NA	TRBV13	ASSFDRGGYEQY
NA	TRBV5-1	ASSSGAMNQPQH
NA	TRBV5-1	ASSPTGGPTVFKNIQY
NA	TRBV5-1	ASSSGGVNEQF
NA	TRBV7-9	ASSAGPSNQPQH
NA	TRBV5-8	ASSFHRGGNEKLF
NA	TRBV5-1	ASWASEERF
once	TRBV28	ASSPLVVRDSGNTIY
NA	TRBV29-1	SASPTFSYNEQF
NA	TRBV21-1	ASSKVSSGDDEQY
NA	TRBV6-5	ASGRQGNMNTEAF
NA	TRBV29-1	SVEDRQSSGNTIY
NA	TRBV6-1	ASRDRVVETQY
few	TRBV6-6	ATLGGSIDGYT
few	TRBV7-9	ASRAGGNSPLH
NA	TRBV5-6	ASSLGQSYEQY
NA	TRBV13	ASTASRDTQY
NA	TRBV9	ASSVDTGPLTYEQY
NA	TRBV11-2	ASRGWTEAF
once	TRBV11-3	ASSLGQGGEQY
NA	TRBV7-9	ASSSQGGRNTEAF
NA	TRBV28	ASSLTSGGQETQY
NA	TRBV5-1	ASSPQTGSNQPQH
NA	TRBV29-1	SVGLDTGGGGYT
NA	TRBV28	ASTKDGGHGYT
NA	TRBV14	ASSQAWGPYNEQF
NA	TRBV19	ASSIGTPMGQF
NA	TRBV7-6	ASSLEGTSSYEQY